This T cell receptor (beta chain) comes out of a study of T cell repertoires in aging, cancer and after chemotherapy. At the level of the study: Donor ages fell into six groups from 30 or younger up to 70 or older. Over several months to years, re-sampled healthy donor repertoires clearly shared clones.

Peripheral blood genomic DNA, not sorted cells or RNA, was the template. V dropped 3 bases and J dropped 6; count of bases not matched to a gene: 6. CDR1 PRHDT and CDR2 FYEKMQ come from the germline V gene (reference sequence). CDR3 length: 15 residues. Overall study findings and caveats: Untreated cancer patients had significantly lower blood TCR diversity than age-matched healthy donors.

With regard to this clonotype: What it binds is unknown.

A mixed TRB-A/B primer pool amplified rearranged TRB by multiplex touch-down PCR. TCRdb processed the multiplex PCR reads anew with MiXCR; each CDR3 protein has one entry. The sample shows around 5,200 distinct CDR3 sequences, about 27% of them seen only once. The sequence derives from a human donor in good health. The source material was blood. The J gene is TRBJ2-7, the V gene TRBV13; 12 bases agree with TRBD2. The CDR3 nucleotides are TGTGCCAGCAGCTTTAGACTAGCGGGAGTTAGCGAGCAGTACTTC. Its protein product is CASSFRLAGVSEQYF.